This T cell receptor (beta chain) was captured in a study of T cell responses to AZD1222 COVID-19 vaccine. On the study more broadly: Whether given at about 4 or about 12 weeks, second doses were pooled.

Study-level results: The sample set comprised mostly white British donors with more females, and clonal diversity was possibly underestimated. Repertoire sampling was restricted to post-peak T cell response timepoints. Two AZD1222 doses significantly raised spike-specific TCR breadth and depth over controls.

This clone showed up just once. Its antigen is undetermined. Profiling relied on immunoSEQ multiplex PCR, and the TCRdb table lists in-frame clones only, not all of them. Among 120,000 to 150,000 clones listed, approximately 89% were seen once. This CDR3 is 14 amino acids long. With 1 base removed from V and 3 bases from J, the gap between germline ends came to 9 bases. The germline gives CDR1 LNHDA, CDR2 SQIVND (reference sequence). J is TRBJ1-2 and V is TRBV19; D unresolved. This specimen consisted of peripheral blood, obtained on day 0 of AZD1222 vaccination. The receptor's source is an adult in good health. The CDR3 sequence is CASSIGHGDYGYTF. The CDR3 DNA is TGTGCCAGTAGTATAGGCCACGGAGACTATGGCTACACCTTC.